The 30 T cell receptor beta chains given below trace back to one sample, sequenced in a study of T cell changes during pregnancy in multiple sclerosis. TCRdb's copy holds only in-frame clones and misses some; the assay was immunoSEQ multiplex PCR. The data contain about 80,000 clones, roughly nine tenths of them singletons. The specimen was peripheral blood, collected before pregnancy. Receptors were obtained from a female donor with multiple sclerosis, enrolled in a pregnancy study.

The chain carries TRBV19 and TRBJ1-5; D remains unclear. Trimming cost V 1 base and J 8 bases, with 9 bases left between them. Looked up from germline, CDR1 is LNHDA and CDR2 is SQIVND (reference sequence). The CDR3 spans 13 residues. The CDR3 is CASSIVPGEPQHF. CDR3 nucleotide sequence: TGTGCCAGTAGTATAGTTCCCGGGGAGCCCCAGCATTTT.

CDR3 amino acids: CASRSAEGYSYGYTF. CDR3 DNA: TGTGCCAGCAGATCGGCGGAGGGGTATAGCTATGGCTACACCTTC. This chain links TRBV6-1 with TRBJ1-2; weak D call: TRBD1 (5 bases). Trimming shortened V by 6 bases and J by 4 bases, and 18 bases separated the two germline ends. CDR3 length: 15 residues. Germline assignment: CDR1 MNHNS and CDR2 SASEGT.

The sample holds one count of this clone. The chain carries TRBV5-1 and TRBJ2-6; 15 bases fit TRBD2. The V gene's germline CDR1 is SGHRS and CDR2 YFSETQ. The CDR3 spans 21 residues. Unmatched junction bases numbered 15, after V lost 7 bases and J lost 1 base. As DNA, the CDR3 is TGCGCCAGCTCGTTCAGAGCAATTGGGACTAGCGGGGGGTCTGGGGCCAACGTCCTGACTTTC. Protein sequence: CASSFRAIGTSGGSGANVLTF.

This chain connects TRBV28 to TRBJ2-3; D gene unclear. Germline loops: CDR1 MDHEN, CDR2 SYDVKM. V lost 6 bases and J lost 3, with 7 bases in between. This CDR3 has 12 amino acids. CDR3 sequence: CASSWSTDTQYF. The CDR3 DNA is TGTGCCAGCAGCTGGAGTACAGATACGCAGTATTTT.

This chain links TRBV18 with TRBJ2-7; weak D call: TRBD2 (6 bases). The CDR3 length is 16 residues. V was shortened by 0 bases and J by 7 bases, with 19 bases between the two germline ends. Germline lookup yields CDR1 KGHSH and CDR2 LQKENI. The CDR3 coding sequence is TGTGCCAGCTCACCACCGAGCGGAGGACTAAAACGGGAGCAGTACTTC. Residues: CASSPPSGGLKREQYF.

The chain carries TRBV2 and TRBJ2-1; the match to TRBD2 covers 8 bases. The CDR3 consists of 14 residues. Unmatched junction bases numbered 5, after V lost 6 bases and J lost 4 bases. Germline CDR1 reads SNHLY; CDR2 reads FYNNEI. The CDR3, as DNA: TGTGCCAGCAGAACGGGAGGGCAATACAATGAGCAGTTCTTC. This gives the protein CASRTGGQYNEQFF.

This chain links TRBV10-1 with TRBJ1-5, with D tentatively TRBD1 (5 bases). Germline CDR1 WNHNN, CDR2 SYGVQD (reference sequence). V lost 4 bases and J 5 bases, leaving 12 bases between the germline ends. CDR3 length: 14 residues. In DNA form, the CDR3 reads TGCGCCAGCAGTGGCAGGGCATGGCATCAGCCCCAGCATTTT. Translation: CASSGRAWHQPQHF.

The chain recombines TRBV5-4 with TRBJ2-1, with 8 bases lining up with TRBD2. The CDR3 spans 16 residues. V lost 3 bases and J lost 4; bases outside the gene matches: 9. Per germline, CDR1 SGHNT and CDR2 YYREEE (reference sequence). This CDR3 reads CASSSSGTRLYNEQFF. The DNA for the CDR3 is TGTGCCAGCAGCTCCTCCGGGACTAGACTTTACAATGAGCAGTTCTTC.

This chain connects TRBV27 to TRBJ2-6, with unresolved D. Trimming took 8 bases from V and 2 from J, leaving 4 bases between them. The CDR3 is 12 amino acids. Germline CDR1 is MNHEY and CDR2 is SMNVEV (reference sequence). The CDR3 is CASPTGANVLTF. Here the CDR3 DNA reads TGTGCCAGCCCCACTGGGGCCAACGTCCTGACTTTC. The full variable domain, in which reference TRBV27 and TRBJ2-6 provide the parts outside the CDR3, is EAQVTQNPRYLITVTGKKLTVTCSQNMNHEYMSWYRQDPGLGLRQIYYSMNVEVTDKGDVPEGYKVSRKEKRNFPLILESPSPNQTSLYFCASPTGANVLTFGAGSRLTVL.

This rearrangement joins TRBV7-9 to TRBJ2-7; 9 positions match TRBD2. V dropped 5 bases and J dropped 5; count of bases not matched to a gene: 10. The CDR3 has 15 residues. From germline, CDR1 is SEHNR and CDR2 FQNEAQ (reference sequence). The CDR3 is CASSRLAGFLDEQYF. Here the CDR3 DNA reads TGTGCCAGCAGCCGCCTAGCGGGGTTTTTGGACGAGCAGTACTTC.

CDR3 in DNA: TGTGCCAGCAGGTCCGACGTGAGGGAGCAGTACTTC. The encoded protein is CASRSDVREQYF. This sequence joins TRBV28 and TRBJ2-7; D gene unclear. Germline loops: CDR1 MDHEN, CDR2 SYDVKM. The CDR3 runs to 12 residues. V was cut by 6 bases and J by 7 bases, with 13 bases left in between.

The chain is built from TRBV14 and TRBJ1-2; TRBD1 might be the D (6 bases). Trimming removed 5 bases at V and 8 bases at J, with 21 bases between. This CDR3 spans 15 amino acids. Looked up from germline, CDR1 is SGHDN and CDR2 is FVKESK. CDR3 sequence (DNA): TGTGCCAGCAGCGCCGGACAGCTGGGAAGAGCCGGCTACACCTTC. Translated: CASSAGQLGRAGYTF. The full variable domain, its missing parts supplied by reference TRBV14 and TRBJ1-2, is EAGVTQFPSHSVIEKGQTVTLRCDPISGHDNLYWYRRVMGKEIKFLLHFVKESKQDESGMPNNRFLAERTGGTYSTLKVQPAELEDSGVYFCASSAGQLGRAGYTFGSGTRLTVV.

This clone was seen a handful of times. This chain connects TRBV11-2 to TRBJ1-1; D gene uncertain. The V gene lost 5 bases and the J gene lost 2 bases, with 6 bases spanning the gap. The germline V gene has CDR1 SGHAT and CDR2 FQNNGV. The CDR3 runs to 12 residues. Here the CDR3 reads CASSPFNTEAFF. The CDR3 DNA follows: TGTGCCAGCAGCCCATTTAACACTGAAGCTTTCTTT.

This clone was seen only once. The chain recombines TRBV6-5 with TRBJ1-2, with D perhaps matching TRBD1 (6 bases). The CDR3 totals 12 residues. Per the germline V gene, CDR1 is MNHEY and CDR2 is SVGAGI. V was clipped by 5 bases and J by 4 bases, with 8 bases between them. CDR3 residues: CASSQGIYGYTF. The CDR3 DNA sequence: TGTGCCAGCAGTCAGGGGATCTATGGCTACACCTTC.

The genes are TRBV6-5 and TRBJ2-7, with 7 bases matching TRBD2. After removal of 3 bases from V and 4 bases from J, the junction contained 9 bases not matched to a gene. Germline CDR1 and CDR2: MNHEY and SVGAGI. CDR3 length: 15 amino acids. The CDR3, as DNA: TGTGCCAGCAGTTATTTGGGCGGGAGTGAGTACGAGCAGTACTTC. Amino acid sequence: CASSYLGGSEYEQYF.

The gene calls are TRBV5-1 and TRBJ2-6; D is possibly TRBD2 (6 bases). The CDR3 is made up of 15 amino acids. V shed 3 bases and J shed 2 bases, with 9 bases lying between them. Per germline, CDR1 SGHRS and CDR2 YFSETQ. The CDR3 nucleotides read TGCGCCAGCAGCTCCTCGGGGGCTGGGGCCAACGTCCTGACTTTC. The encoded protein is CASSSSGAGANVLTF.

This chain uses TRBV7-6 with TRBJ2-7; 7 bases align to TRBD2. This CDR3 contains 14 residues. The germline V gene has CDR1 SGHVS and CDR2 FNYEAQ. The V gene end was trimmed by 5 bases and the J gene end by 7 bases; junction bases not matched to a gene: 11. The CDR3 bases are TGTGCCAGCAGCGCTCTAGCGGAGGCTGCAGAGCAGTACTTC. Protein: CASSALAEAAEQYF. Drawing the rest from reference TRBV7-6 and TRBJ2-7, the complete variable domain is GAGVSQSPRYKVTKRGQDVALRCDPISGHVSLYWYRQALGQGPEFLTYFNYEAQQDKSGLPNDRFSAERPEGSISTLTIQRTEQRDSAMYRCASSALAEAAEQYFGPGTRLTVT.

This CDR3 reads CASSSGTGQGYTF. The CDR3 DNA reads TGTGCCAGCAGCTCCGGGACAGGGCAAGGCTACACCTTC. The chain links TRBV28 to TRBJ1-2; TRBD1 aligns across 9 bases. Germline CDR1 MDHEN, CDR2 SYDVKM. This CDR3 is 13 amino acids long. The junction had 7 bases not matched to a gene; V was cut back by 6 bases and J by 8 bases.

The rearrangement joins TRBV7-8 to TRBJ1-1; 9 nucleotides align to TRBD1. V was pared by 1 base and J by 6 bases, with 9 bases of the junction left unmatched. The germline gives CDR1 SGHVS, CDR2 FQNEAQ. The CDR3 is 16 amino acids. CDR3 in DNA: TGTGCCAGCAGCTTAGAACAGGGGGCCCCCGTGGCTGAAGCTTTCTTT. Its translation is CASSLEQGAPVAEAFF.

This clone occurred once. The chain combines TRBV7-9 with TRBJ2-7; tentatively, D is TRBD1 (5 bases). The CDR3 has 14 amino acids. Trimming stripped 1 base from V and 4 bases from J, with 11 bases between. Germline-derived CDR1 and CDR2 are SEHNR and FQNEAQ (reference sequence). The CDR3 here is CASSLGLTEYEQYF. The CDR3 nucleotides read TGTGCCAGCAGCTTAGGCCTGACAGAGTACGAGCAGTACTTC.

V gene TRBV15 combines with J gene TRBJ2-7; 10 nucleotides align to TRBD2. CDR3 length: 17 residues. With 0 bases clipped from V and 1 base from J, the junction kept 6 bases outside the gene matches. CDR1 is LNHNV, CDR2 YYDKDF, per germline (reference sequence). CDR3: CATSRDVLAGESYEQYF. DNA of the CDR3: TGTGCCACCAGCAGAGATGTCCTAGCGGGAGAGTCCTACGAGCAGTACTTC.

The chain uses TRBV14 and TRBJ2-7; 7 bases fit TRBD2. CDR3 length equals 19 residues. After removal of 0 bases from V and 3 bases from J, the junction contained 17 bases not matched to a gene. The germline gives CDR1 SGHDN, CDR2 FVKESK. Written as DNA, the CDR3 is TGTGCCAGCAGCCAAGATAGGCGGGACTACAACGCGGCTAACTACGAGCAGTACTTC. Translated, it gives CASSQDRRDYNAANYEQYF.

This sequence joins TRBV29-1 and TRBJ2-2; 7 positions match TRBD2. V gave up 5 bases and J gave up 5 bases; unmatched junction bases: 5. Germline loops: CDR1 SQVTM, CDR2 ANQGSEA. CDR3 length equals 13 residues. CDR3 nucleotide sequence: TGCAGCGTTAGCGGGATCGGAACCGGGGAGCTGTTTTTT. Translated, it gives CSVSGIGTGELFF.

The CDR3 nucleotides are TGCAGCCCCGGCGGGGGGGGCCGCGCCTACGAGCAGTACTTC. Protein product: CSPGGGGRAYEQYF. This sequence joins TRBV29-1 and TRBJ2-7, with 9 bases that match TRBD2. With 8 bases clipped from V and 2 bases from J, the junction kept 10 bases outside the gene matches. Germline V gene data show CDR1 as SQVTM and CDR2 as ANQGSEA. This CDR3 has 14 amino acids.

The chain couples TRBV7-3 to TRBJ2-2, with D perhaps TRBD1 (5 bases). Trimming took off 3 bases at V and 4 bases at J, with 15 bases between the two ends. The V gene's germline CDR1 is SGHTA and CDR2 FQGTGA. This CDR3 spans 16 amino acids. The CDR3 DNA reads TGTGCCAGCAGCTTCAGGGCCCCCTCGGGCACCGGGGAGCTGTTTTTT. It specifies CASSFRAPSGTGELFF.

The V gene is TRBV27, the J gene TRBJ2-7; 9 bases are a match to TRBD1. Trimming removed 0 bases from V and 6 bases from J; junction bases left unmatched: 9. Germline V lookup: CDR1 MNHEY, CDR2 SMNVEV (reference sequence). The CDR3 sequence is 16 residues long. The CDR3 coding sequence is TGTGCCAGCAGTTTATCGGGGACAGGGCAGCGGTCCGAGCAGTACTTC. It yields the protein CASSLSGTGQRSEQYF.

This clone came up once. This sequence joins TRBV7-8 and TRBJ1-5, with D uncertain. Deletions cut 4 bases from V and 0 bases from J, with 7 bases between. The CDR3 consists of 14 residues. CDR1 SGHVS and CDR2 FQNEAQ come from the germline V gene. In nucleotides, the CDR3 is TGTGCCAGCAGCTCCCACAGTAGCAATCAGCCCCAGCATTTT. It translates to CASSSHSSNQPQHF. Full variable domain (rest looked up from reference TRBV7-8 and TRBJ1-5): GAGVSQSPRYKVAKRGQDVALRCDPISGHVSLFWYQQALGQGPEFLTYFQNEAQLDKSGLPSDRFFAERPEGSVSTLKIQRTQQEDSAVYLCASSSHSSNQPQHFGDGTRLSIL.

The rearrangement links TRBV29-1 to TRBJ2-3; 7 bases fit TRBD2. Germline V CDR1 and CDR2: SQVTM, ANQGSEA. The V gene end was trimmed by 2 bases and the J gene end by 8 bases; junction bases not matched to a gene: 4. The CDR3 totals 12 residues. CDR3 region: CSVESGDGTQYF. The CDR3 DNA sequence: TGCAGCGTTGAAAGCGGGGACGGTACGCAGTATTTT.

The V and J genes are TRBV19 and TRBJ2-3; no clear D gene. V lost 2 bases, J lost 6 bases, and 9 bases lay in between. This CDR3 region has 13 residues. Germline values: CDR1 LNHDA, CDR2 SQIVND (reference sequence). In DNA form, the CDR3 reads TGTGCCAGTAGTATATCGCGCTCGGATACGCAGTATTTT. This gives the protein CASSISRSDTQYF.

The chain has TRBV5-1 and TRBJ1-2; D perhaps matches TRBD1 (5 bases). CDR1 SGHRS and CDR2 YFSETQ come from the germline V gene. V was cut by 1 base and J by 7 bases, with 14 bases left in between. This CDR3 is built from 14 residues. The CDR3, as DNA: TGCGCCAGCAGCTTGTCCCCAGGGTACCCTGGCTACACCTTC. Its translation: CASSLSPGYPGYTF. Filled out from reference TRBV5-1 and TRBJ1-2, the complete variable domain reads KAGVTQTPRYLIKTRGQQVTLSCSPISGHRSVSWYQQTPGQGLQFLFEYFSETQRNKGNFPGRFSGRQFSNSRSEMNVSTLELGDSALYLCASSLSPGYPGYTFGSGTRLTVV.